The clone carrying this T cell receptor beta chain was observed a few times. Its specificity is not known. This may arise from a read error, as a much more abundant clone is one base away. This sample is drawn from a study of glioma-infiltrating T cells. Study-wide points: Tissue-blood divergence was below expectation in non-neoplastic patients, above in gliomas. Tissue and blood shared very few CDR3 sequences.

TCR alpha and beta CDR3 regions were amplified from RNA using iRepertoire nested multiplex PCR. TCRdb re-analysed the multiplex PCR reads in MiXCR, keeping a single row per CDR3 protein. The sample lists 150,000 to 200,000 distinct CDR3 sequences, approximately 30% occurring once. Sequencing was performed on glioma tissue, nonneoplastic brain tissue, or PBMCs (not recorded which). This sequence originates from a human donor with low-grade glioma or glioblastoma, undergoing nonglioma brain surgery, or in good health (not recorded which).

This CDR3 is CSVEGGETQYF. CDR3 in DNA: TGCAGCGTTGAAGGCGGGGAGACCCAGTACTTC. The rearrangement uses TRBV29-1 and TRBJ2-5, with D possibly being TRBD2 (5 bases). Trimming pared 1 base from V and 5 bases from J, leaving 5 bases between. Germline CDR1 SQVTM, CDR2 ANQGSEA. The CDR3 is 11 residues long.